Following are 10 T cell receptor beta chains from one sample sequenced in a study of CD8 T cells in Susac syndrome. Random hexamers primed reverse transcription of about 0.45 to 1 ug RNA. TCRdb ran MiXCR on the immunoSEQ multiplex PCR reads and lists one entry per CDR3 protein. The repertoire has about 200,000 distinct CDR3 sequences, about 90% of them found once; the top ten carry around 0.15%. The sequenced sample was CD8+ T cells from PBMCs. Every receptor here comes from a human donor with multiple sclerosis.

The chain carries TRBV18 and TRBJ1-4; 9 bases fit TRBD1. Trimming removed 4 bases from V and 8 bases from J; junction bases left unmatched: 5. The CDR3 totals 14 residues. CDR1 and CDR2 (germline): KGHSH, LQKENI. The CDR3 region has the DNA TGTGCCAGCTCACGACAGGGGGAAAGGGAAAAACTGTTTTTT. This sequence encodes CASSRQGEREKLFF.

The chain carries TRBV5-4 and TRBJ2-2; a possible D gene is TRBD1 (6 bases). This CDR3 spans 14 amino acids. V was pared by 4 bases and J by 5 bases, with 12 bases between. CDR1 and CDR2 (germline): SGHNT, YYREEE (reference sequence). The chain's CDR3 is CASSPDSLTGELFF. The CDR3 DNA reads as TGTGCCAGCAGCCCGGACAGTTTAACCGGGGAGCTGTTTTTT.

This chain joins TRBV27 and TRBJ2-5; 8 positions agree with TRBD2. Germline values: CDR1 MNHEY, CDR2 SMNVEV (reference sequence). V lost 3 bases, J lost 2 bases, and 2 bases stayed unmatched. This CDR3 has 14 amino acids. The DNA of the CDR3 is TGTGCCAGCAGTTTTAGCGGGGTACAAGAGACCCAGTACTTC. Amino acids: CASSFSGVQETQYF.

The V gene is TRBV27, the J gene TRBJ2-5, with D perhaps matching TRBD1 (5 bases). The CDR3 has 13 residues. Looked up from germline, CDR1 is MNHEY and CDR2 is SMNVEV (reference sequence). Trimming stripped 3 bases from V and 5 bases from J, with 10 bases between. CDR3 loop: CASSLLKGETQYF. DNA of the CDR3: TGTGCCAGCAGTTTGTTGAAGGGGGAGACCCAGTACTTC.

The V call is TRBV5-1, the J call TRBJ1-1; 7 nucleotides align to TRBD1. V trimming: 0 bases; J trimming: 4 bases; junction bases outside the gene matches: 3. The V gene's germline CDR1 is SGHRS and CDR2 YFSETQ. The CDR3 loop spans 14 amino acids. The CDR3 sequence: CASSLEGARTEAFF. The CDR3, as DNA: TGCGCCAGCAGCTTGGAGGGGGCGCGCACTGAAGCTTTCTTT.

The chain couples TRBV7-9 to TRBJ1-2; D uncertain. This CDR3 has 12 residues. V lost 1 base and J 6 bases, leaving 6 bases between the germline ends. Germline CDR1 SEHNR, CDR2 FQNEAQ (reference sequence). Here the CDR3 DNA reads TGTGCCAGCAGCTTAGTAGAGGATGGCTACACCTTC. This gives the protein CASSLVEDGYTF.

In its sample, this clonotype was seen once. The V call is TRBV2, the J call TRBJ2-6; D perhaps matches TRBD1 (6 bases). This CDR3 comprises 14 residues. Per germline, CDR1 SNHLY and CDR2 FYNNEI. V was trimmed by 8 bases and J by 1 base, leaving 9 bases between them. The chain's CDR3 is CASFTGSGANVLTF. CDR3 DNA: TGTGCCAGCTTCACAGGGTCTGGGGCCAACGTCCTGACTTTC.

This clonotype was counted only a few times. The chain is built from TRBV13 and TRBJ2-1; D call uncertain. V was clipped by 5 bases and J by 5 bases, with 4 bases between them. CDR3 length equals 11 residues. Germline CDR1 and CDR2: PRHDT and FYEKMQ (reference sequence). CDR3 bases: TGTGCCAGCAGCCAGAACAATGAGCAGTTCTTC. It specifies CASSQNNEQFF. The variable domain in full, completed from reference TRBV13 and TRBJ2-1, reads AAGVIQSPRHLIKEKRETATLKCYPIPRHDTVYWYQQGPGQDPQFLISFYEKMQSDKGSIPDRFSAQQFSDYHSELNMSSLELGDSALYFCASSQNNEQFFGPGTRLTVL.

The genes are TRBV6-6 and TRBJ1-1; unclear D gene. The V end lost 0 bases, the J end lost 7 bases, and 6 bases lay between the germline ends. Germline CDR1 and CDR2: MNHNY and SVGAGI (reference sequence). CDR3 size: 12 residues. CDR3 sequence reads: CASSYSRVEAFF. The CDR3 coding sequence is TGTGCCAGCAGTTACTCGAGGGTTGAAGCTTTCTTT.

The V gene is TRBV5-6, the J gene TRBJ2-3, with D uncertain. V shed 4 bases and J shed 6 bases, with 12 bases lying between them. The germline V gene encodes CDR1 SGHDT and CDR2 YYEEEE. The CDR3 extends over 13 amino acids. CDR3 in DNA: TGTGCCAGCAGCCCTCTTCCCGGGGATACGCAGTATTTT. Translated, it gives CASSPLPGDTQYF.